A selection of T cell receptor beta chains follows, all from one sample in a study of blood T cells in healthy people across ages. TCRdb ran MiXCR on the 5' RACE reads and lists one entry per CDR3 protein. The repertoire includes around 500,000 distinct CDR3 sequences, about 27% of them detected once, and 3% to 4% sits in the top ten. These data were also filed under a second study, of T cells of mothers and their children.

Sample: blood. The receptors were sampled from a boy aged 2 to 9 in good health. Each CDR3 is given with its conserved first and last residue. A D gene is named only where the DNA matches it firmly. Size is omitted from some rows. Given values are once, few, many or a class for expanded clones.

v_gene	j_gene	d_gene	abundance	CDR3nt	CDR3aa
TRBV9	TRBJ2-3	TRBD2	-	TGTGCCAGCAGCGCAGAAGCGGGGATCACAGATACGCAGTATTTT	CASSAEAGITDTQYF
TRBV7-2	TRBJ1-4	-	few	TGTGCCAGCACCTTACTAGGAGGTGTGGGGGAGGAAAAACTGTTTTTT	CASTLLGGVGEEKLFF
TRBV7-2	TRBJ1-5	TRBD1	few	TGTGCCAGCAGCCCTAGACAGGGCGGGCAGCCCCAGCATTTT	CASSPRQGGQPQHF
TRBV7-8	TRBJ2-3	TRBD2	-	TGTGCCAGCAGCTCGGGGGGAGAATACGAGGCAGATACGCAGTATTTT	CASSSGGEYEADTQYF
TRBV20-1	TRBJ2-3	TRBD2	few	TGCAGTGCTAGAGTGGAGCGGGGTAGCACAGATACGCAGTATTTT	CSARVERGSTDTQYF
TRBV4-3	TRBJ1-3	-	-	TGCGCCAGCAGCCAAGACCCGGGGTTTGGAAACACCATATATTTT	CASSQDPGFGNTIYF
TRBV12-3/TRBV12-4	TRBJ2-5	TRBD1	few	TGTGCCAGCAGTTTAGCGCCGGTGGGGACAGGGGGGGAGACCCAGTACTTC	CASSLAPVGTGGETQYF
TRBV20-1	TRBJ2-1	TRBD2	-	TGCAGTGCCAGGGTTCCACTAGCGGGGAGCTCCTACAATGAGCAGTTCTTC	CSARVPLAGSSYNEQFF
TRBV2	TRBJ2-2	-	-	TGTGCCAGCAGTGATTTCGGGGAGCTGCTTTTT	CASSDFGELLF
TRBV6-5	TRBJ2-3	-	-	TGTGCCAGCAGTTTGACTAGTAGCACAGATACGCAGTATTTT	CASSLTSSTDTQYF
TRBV5-1	TRBJ1-1	-	-	TGCGCCAGCAGCCCGCTGTTGGGTTGGAACACTGAAGCTTTCTTT	CASSPLLGWNTEAFF
TRBV12-3/TRBV12-4	TRBJ2-3	-	few	TGTGCCAGCAGTTTGGCCCGGCAGGGGACAGATACGCAGTATTTT	CASSLARQGTDTQYF
TRBV7-8	TRBJ2-1	-	-	TGTGCCAGCAGCCCCACCGCGGGTGAGCAGTTCTTC	CASSPTAGEQFF
TRBV23-1	TRBJ2-5	-	-	TGCGCCAGCAGTCAATCGGGAGGTCAGGGGGTTGTCGAGACCCAGTACTTC	CASSQSGGQGVVETQYF
TRBV6-1	TRBJ1-2	-	many	TGTGCCAGCAGTGAAGCGCGGCAGAACTATGGCTACACCTTC	CASSEARQNYGYTF
TRBV6-6	TRBJ2-3	TRBD2	few	TGTGCCAGCAGTTATCCCCCTCTAGCGGGGGGCGCAGATACGCAGTATTTT	CASSYPPLAGGADTQYF
TRBV2	TRBJ2-1	-	-	TGTGCCAGCAGTAACCAGGACTGGGCCCTCTACAATGAGCAGTTCTTC	CASSNQDWALYNEQFF
TRBV7-2	TRBJ2-1	-	-	TGTGCCAGCAGCTTAAGAGTCAGCGGGCCTAGCTCCTACAATGAGCAGTTCTTC	CASSLRVSGPSSYNEQFF
TRBV27	TRBJ2-5	TRBD1	-	TGTGCCAGCAGAAAGGACAGGGGGCTCTCGGAGACCCAGTACTTC	CASRKDRGLSETQYF
TRBV7-8	TRBJ2-7	-	few	TGTGCCAGCAGCTTAGACTCCCGTCCACAGTACTTC	CASSLDSRPQYF
TRBV10-3	TRBJ2-7	TRBD2	-	TGTGCCATCAGTGGGACTAGCGCTAGGACCTACGAGCAGTACTTC	CAISGTSARTYEQYF
TRBV7-9	TRBJ1-2	-	few	TGTGCCAGCAGCGGTTTTCTCCAGGCGGCCTACTATGGCTACACCTTC	CASSGFLQAAYYGYTF
TRBV5-6	TRBJ1-5	TRBD1	-	TGTGCCAGCAGCTTCGGGACAGGTGGTAGCCAGCCCCAGCATTTT	CASSFGTGGSQPQHF
TRBV12-3/TRBV12-4	TRBJ1-1	-	few	TGTGCCAGCAGAATCGGGGAGCCGAACACTGAAGCTTTCTTT	CASRIGEPNTEAFF
TRBV27	TRBJ2-1	TRBD2	-	TGTGCCAGCAGTTTAGCGGGAGGGCCGGGTAATGAGCAGCTCTTC	CASSLAGGPGNEQLF
TRBV7-8	TRBJ1-1	-	-	TGTGCCAGCAGCCCATCTAGACTGTCGACCACTGAAGCTTTCTTT	CASSPSRLSTTEAFF
TRBV2	TRBJ1-5	-	few	TGTGCCAGCAGTGAAGATATATTAAGGGCCCGGCGCAATCAGCCCCAGCATTTT	CASSEDILRARRNQPQHF
TRBV29-1	TRBJ1-1	-	few	TGCAGCGTTGAGTGGGACACTGAAGCTTTCTTT	CSVEWDTEAFF
TRBV5-5	TRBJ2-7	TRBD1	-	TGTGCCAGCAGCCGCTACAGGGGAAACTACGAGCAGTACTTC	CASSRYRGNYEQYF
TRBV7-8	TRBJ2-5	-	few	TGTGCCAGCAGCCCTGACCGGGCCCCGGGTCGAGAGACCCAGTACTTC	CASSPDRAPGRETQYF
TRBV5-1	TRBJ2-5	-	-	TGCGCCAGCAGCTTGGGGGCAAACCAAGAGACCCAGTACTTC	CASSLGANQETQYF
TRBV4-2	TRBJ2-5	TRBD2	few	TGTGCCAGCAGCCAATATTCCCAAGCGGGAGGACAAGAGACCCAGTACTTC	CASSQYSQAGGQETQYF
TRBV20-1	TRBJ2-4	-	once	TGCAGTGCTAGCACAGGGGGGGGCAAAAACATTCAGTACTTC	CSASTGGGKNIQYF
TRBV11-2	TRBJ2-3	TRBD2	-	TGTGCCAGCAGCTTAGATGCGGGGGGGCCAGATACGCAGTATTTT	CASSLDAGGPDTQYF
TRBV29-1	TRBJ1-1	-	-	TGCAGCGTTGTTGCAATGAACACTGAAGCTTTCTTT	CSVVAMNTEAFF
TRBV10-3	TRBJ1-2	-	few	TGTGCCATCAAATACAGCCTCGGGGATTATGGCTACACCTTC	CAIKYSLGDYGYTF